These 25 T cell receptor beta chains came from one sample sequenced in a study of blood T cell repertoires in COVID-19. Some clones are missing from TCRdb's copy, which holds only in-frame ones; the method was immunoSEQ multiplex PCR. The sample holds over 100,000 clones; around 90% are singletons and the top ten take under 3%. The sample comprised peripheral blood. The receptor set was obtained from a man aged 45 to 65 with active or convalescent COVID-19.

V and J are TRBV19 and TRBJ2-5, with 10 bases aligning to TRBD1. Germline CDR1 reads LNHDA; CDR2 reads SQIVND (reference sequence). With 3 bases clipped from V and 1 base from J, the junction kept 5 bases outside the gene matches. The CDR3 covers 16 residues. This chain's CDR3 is CASSIGGTGAQETQYF. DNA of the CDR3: TGTGCCAGTAGTATCGGAGGGACAGGGGCCCAAGAGACCCAGTACTTC.

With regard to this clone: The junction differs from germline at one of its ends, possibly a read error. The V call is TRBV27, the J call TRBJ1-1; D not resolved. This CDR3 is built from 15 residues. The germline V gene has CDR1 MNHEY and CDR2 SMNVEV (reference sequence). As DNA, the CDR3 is TGTGCCGGCAGTTTATGGTCGGGTTCGAACACTGAAGCTTTCTTT. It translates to CAGSLWSGSNTEAFF.

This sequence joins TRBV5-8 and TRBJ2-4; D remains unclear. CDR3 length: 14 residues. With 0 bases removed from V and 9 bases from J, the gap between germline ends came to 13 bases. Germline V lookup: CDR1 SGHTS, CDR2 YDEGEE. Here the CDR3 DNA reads TGTGCCAGCAGCTTGGTTTCTTCAGTTGGCATTCAGTACTTC. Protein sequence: CASSLVSSVGIQYF. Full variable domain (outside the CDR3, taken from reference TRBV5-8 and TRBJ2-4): EAGVTQSPTHLIKTRGQQATLRCSPISGHTSVYWYQQALGLGLQFLLWYDEGEERNRGNFPPRFSGRQFPNYSSELNVNALELEDSALYLCASSLVSSVGIQYFGAGTRLSVL.

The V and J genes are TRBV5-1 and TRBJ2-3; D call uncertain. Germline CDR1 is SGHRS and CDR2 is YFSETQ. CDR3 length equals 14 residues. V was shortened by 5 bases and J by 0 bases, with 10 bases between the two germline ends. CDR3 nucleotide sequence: TGCGCCAGCAGAGCAGGCTCAAGCACAGATACGCAGTATTTT. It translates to CASRAGSSTDTQYF.

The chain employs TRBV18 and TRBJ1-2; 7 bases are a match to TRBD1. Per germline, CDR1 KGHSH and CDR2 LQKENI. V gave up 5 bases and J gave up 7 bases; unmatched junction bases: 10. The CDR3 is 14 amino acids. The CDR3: CASSNPGTEIGYTF. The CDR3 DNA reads TGTGCCAGCTCAAATCCCGGGACAGAGATTGGCTACACCTTC. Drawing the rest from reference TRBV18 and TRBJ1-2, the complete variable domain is NAGVMQNPRHLVRRRGQEARLRCSPMKGHSHVYWYRQLPEEGLKFMVYLQKENIIDESGMPKERFSAEFPKEGPSILRIQQVVRGDSAAYFCASSNPGTEIGYTFGSGTRLTVV.

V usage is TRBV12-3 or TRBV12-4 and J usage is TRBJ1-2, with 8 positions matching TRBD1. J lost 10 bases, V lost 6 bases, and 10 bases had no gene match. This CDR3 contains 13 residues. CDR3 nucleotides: TGTGCCAGCAGATCCGGGACAGGTCTGAACTACACCTTC. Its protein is CASRSGTGLNYTF.

The CDR3 here is CASSVMGGVIYEQYF. The CDR3 bases are TGCGCCAGCAGTGTCATGGGGGGGGTGATCTACGAGCAGTACTTC. This chain uses TRBV10-2 with TRBJ2-7, with TRBD2 matching 7 bases. The CDR3 runs to 15 residues. The J segment lost 3 bases and the V segment lost 4 bases, leaving 9 bases of the junction unmatched. Germline CDR1 reads WSHSY; CDR2 reads SAAADI.

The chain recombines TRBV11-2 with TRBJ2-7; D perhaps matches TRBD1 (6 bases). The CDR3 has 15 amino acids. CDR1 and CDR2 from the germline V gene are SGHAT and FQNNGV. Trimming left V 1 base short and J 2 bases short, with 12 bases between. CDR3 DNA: TGTGCCAGCAGCTTAGCACAGGGTTTGACCTACGAGCAGTACTTC. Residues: CASSLAQGLTYEQYF.

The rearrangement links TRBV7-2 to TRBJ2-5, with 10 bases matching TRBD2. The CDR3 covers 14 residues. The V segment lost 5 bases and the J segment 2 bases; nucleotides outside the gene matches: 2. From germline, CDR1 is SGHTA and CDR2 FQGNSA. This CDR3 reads CASSQGLAQETQYF. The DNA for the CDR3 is TGTGCCAGCAGCCAGGGACTAGCGCAAGAGACCCAGTACTTC.

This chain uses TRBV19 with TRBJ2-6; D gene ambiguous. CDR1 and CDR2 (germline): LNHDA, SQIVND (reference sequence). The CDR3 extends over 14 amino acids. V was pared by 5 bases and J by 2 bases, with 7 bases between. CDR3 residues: CASSPWPGANVLTF. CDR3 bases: TGTGCCAGTAGTCCATGGCCTGGGGCCAACGTCCTGACTTTC.

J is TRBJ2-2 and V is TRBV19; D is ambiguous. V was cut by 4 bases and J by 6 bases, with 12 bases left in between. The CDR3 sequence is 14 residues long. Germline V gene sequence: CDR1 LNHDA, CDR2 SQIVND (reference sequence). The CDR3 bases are TGTGCCAGTAGTAGGAACAGTAACGCCGGGGAGCTGTTTTTT. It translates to CASSRNSNAGELFF. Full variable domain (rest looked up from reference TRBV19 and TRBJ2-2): DGGITQSPKYLFRKEGQNVTLSCEQNLNHDAMYWYRQDPGQGLRLIYYSQIVNDFQKGDIAEGYSVSREKKESFPLTVTSAQKNPTAFYLCASSRNSNAGELFFGEGSRLTVL.

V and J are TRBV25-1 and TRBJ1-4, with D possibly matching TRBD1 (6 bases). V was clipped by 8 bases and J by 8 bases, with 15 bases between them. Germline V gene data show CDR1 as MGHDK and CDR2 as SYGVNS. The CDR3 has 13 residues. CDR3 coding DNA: TGTGCCAGCCTGACAGGATGGGGCGAAAAACTGTTTTTT. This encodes CASLTGWGEKLFF.

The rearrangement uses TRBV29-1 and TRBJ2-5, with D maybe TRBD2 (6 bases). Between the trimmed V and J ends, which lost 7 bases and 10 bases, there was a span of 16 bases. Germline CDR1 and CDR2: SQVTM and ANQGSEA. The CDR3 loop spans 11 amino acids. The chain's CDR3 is CSAGRGGDQYF. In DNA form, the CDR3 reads TGCAGCGCTGGGCGAGGAGGGGACCAGTACTTC.

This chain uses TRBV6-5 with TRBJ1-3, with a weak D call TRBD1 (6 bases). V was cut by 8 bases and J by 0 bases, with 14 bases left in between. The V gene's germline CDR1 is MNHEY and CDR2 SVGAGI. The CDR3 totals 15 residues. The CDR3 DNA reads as TGTGCCAGCCGGGCCCTAGGGGGCTCTGGAAACACCATATATTTT. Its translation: CASRALGGSGNTIYF.

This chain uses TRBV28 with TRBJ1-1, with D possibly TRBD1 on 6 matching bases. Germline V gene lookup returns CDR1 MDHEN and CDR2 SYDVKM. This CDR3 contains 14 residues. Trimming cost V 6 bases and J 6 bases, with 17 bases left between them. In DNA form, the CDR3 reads TGTGCCAGCAGCCCCCACAGGGCCCCACCTGAAGCTTTCTTT. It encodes CASSPHRAPPEAFF.

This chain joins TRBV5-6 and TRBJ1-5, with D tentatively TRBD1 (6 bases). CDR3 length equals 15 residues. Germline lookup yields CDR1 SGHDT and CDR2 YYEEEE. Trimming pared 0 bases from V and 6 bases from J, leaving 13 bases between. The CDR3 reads CASSLAGGQGQPQHF. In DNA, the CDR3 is TGTGCCAGCAGCTTGGCGGGGGGGCAGGGTCAGCCCCAGCATTTT.

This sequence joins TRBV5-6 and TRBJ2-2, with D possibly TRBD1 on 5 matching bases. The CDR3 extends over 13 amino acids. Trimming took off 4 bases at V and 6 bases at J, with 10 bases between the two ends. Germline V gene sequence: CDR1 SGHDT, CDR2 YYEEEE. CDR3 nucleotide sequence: TGTGCCAGCAGCCCCAGGGTTCCCGGGGAGCTGTTTTTT. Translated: CASSPRVPGELFF.

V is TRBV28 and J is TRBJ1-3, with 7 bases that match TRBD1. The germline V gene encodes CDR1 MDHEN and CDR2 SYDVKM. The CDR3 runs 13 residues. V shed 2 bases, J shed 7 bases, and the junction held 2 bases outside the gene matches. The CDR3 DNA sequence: TGTGCCAGCAGTTTAACAGGGGACAACACCATATATTTT. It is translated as CASSLTGDNTIYF.

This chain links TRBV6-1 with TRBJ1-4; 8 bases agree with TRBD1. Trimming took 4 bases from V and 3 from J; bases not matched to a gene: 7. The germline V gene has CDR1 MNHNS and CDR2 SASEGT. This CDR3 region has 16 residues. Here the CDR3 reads CASSGLSTGANEKLFF. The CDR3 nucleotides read TGTGCCAGCAGTGGCCTATCGACAGGGGCTAATGAAAAACTGTTTTTT.

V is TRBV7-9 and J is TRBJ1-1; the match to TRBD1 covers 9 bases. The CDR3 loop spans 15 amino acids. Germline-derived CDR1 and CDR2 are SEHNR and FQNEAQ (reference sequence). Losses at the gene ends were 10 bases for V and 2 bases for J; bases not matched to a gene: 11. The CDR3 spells CATELTGGENTEAFF. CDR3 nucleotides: TGTGCCACCGAACTCACAGGGGGCGAAAACACTGAAGCTTTCTTT.

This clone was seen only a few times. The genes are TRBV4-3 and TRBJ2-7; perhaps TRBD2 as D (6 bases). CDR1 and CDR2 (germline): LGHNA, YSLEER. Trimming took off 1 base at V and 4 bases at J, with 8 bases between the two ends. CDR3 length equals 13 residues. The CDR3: CASSQVRGYEQYF. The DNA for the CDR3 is TGCGCCAGCAGCCAAGTACGGGGGTACGAGCAGTACTTC.

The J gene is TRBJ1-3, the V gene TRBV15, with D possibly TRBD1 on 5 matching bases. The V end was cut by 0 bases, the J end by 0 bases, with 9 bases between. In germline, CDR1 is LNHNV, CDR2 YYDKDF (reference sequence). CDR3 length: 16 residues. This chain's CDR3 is CATSRDYGASGNTIYF. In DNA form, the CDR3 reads TGTGCCACCAGCAGAGATTATGGGGCCTCTGGAAACACCATATATTTT. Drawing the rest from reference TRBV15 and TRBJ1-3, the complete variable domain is DAMVIQNPRYQVTQFGKPVTLSCSQTLNHNVMYWYQQKSSQAPKLLFHYYDKDFNNEADTPDNFQSRRPNTSFCFLDIRSPGLGDTAMYLCATSRDYGASGNTIYFGEGSWLTVV.

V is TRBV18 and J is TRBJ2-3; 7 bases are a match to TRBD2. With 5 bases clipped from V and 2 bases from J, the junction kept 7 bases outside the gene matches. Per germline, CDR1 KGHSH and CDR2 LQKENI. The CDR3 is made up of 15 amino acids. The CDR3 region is CASSSSRGDTDTQYF. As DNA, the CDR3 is TGTGCCAGCTCAAGCAGCCGGGGGGACACAGATACGCAGTATTTT.

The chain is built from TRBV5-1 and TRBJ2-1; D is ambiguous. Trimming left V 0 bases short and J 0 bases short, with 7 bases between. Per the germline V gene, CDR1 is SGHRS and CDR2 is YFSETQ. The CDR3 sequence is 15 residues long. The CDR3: CASSLAEPSYNEQFF. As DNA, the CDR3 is TGCGCCAGCAGCTTGGCTGAGCCCTCCTACAATGAGCAGTTCTTC.

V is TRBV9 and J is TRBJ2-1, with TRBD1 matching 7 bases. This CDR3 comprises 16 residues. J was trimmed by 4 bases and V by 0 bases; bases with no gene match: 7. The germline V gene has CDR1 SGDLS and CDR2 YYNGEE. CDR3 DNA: TGTGCCAGCAGCGTAGACCTCGGGACAGCATACAATGAGCAGTTCTTC. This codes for CASSVDLGTAYNEQFF. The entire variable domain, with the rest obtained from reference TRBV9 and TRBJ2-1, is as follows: DSGVTQTPKHLITATGQRVTLRCSPRSGDLSVYWYQQSLDQGLQFLIQYYNGEERAKGNILERFSAQQFPDLHSELNLSSLELGDSALYFCASSVDLGTAYNEQFFGPGTRLTVL.